Sequencing of this TCR beta chain was carried out in a study of blood T cells in healthy people across ages. The study, taken as a whole, reports: Investigators treated diversity estimates from one million T cells as underestimates.

In germline, CDR1 is SQVTM, CDR2 ANQGSEA. The ends lost 3 bases at V and 4 bases at J; junction bases unmatched: 1. The CDR3 length is 13 residues. A second about 6 to 12 cycle PCR used barcoded and J-beta primers. Every cDNA molecule carried a tag from a template-switch adaptor bearing 12 random nucleotides. TCRdb itself ran the 5' RACE reads through MiXCR, one entry per CDR3 protein. Seen here are 540,000 or so distinct CDR3 sequences, around 48% observed once, and the top ten hold about 26%. Turning to this clonotype: Its antigen is still unknown.

The donors, all healthy, were Caucasians living in Russia, aged about 6 to 90. Sequencing was performed on blood. The TCR originated in a man older than 75 in good health. J is TRBJ2-4 and V is TRBV29-1, with 9 bases fitting TRBD1. The CDR3 DNA reads TGCAGCGTTGAGGGACAGGGTAAAAACATTCAGTACTTC. Its protein product is CSVEGQGKNIQYF.